The T cell receptor (beta chain) described here comes from a study of shared clonotypes between healthy human individuals. CDR1 and CDR2 from the germline V gene are MGHRA and YSYEKL. The CDR3 length is 12 residues. Between the trimmed V and J ends, which lost 2 bases and 11 bases, there was a span of 12 bases. Assay used: immunoSEQ multiplex PCR; TCRdb lists only in-frame clones, some missing. Among approximately 530,000 clones, approximately 95% were seen once, and the ten largest hold about 0.059%. J is TRBJ2-5 and V is TRBV4-1; D gene unclear. Specimen: naive CD4+ T cells sorted from blood. Subset described: CD45RA+ positively selected. The origin of this receptor is a woman in her 30s in good health. The CDR3 nucleotides are TGCGCCAGCAGCCAAACTCGGTACGGGCAGTACTTC. Protein sequence: CASSQTRYGQYF.